The clone carrying this TCR beta chain was observed a single time. What it binds is not known. One junction end does not reproduce the germline sequence, and a read error may be involved. This sample is part of a study of tissue T cells after allogeneic stem cell transplantation. Study observations and caveats: Alloreactivity or antigen specificity of tissue TCRs was not determined; some clones might be host cells. TCR repertoires tracked anatomic similarity, regardless of disease or transplant status.

Sequencing of TCRbeta CDR3 at survey depth gave sequences and template counts. This table comes from immunoSEQ multiplex PCR, and its TCRdb copy is limited to in-frame clones, with some not included. The repertoire holds under 4,500 clones, around two thirds seen once, with 6.5% to 7.5% in the top ten. Non-transplant comparator patients with other cancers had at least five gastrointestinal samples and no known gastrointestinal disease. The specimen comprised left colon tissue, sampled at autopsy. The TCR was taken from a male donor aged 60 or older with lung cancer.

DNA of the CDR3: TGTGCCAGCAGTTACTCGAGACGGGGGAACATTGAAGCTTTCTTT. Its protein is CASSYSRRGNIEAFF. The chain combines TRBV6-5 with TRBJ1-1; D may be TRBD1 (5 bases). Germline CDR1 and CDR2: MNHEY and SVGAGI. The CDR3 totals 15 residues.